This TCR beta chain originates from a study of cytomegalovirus exposure and HLA in healthy donors (dated by TCRdb to the late 2010s). About the study as a whole: In an earlier analysis of 550 to 750 of the donors, around 300 Gb of sequence data and just under 120 million unique TCR beta sequences from roughly 180 million T cells were reported. A later genetic analysis used genome-wide SNP genotypes for about 65% of the roughly 700 donors, treating that subset as a discovery cohort. The study used immunosequencing to profile the T cell repertoires of around 600 subjects and linked those repertoires to cytomegalovirus serostatus. Alongside the repertoire data, information on donor age, sex, ethnicity and CMV serostatus was compiled. An earlier analysis of 500 to 750 of the donors applied high-throughput TCR beta sequencing to assess whether each TCR beta V gene segment acted as functional or pseudogenic. Roughly 300 gigabases of sequencing data and approximately 92 million unique TCR sequences made up an early release that covered approximately 650 HLA-typed donors. The later analysis used no new phenotypic data to find candidate immune exposures, relying instead on TCR beta sequences and their occurrence across donors. A few DR-DQ haplotypes were treated as single units for association and clustering because of strong linkage in the cohort. The genetic ancestry cluster associated with self-reported Caucasian donors included 70% to 85% of the roughly 390 genotyped donors. Besides the first cohort of 500 to 700 subjects, a separate validation cohort made up of roughly 120 different subjects was used. All discovery cohort repertoires had been generated on a single sequencing platform. The study aimed to test whether signatures of past pathogen exposure could be identified by cataloging public T cell receptors. High-throughput TCR immunosequencing, statistical association of individual TCRs with disease status, and machine learning were combined to predict cytomegalovirus infection status. A later analysis re-examined previously published TCR beta repertoires from hundreds of donors and added high-resolution HLA genotyping to investigate patterns of TCR occurrence. On average, 235,054 unique TCR beta nucleotide sequences were sequenced per donor among a few hundred genotyped donors of the cohort, with approximately 18% of those sequences being non-productive. Class I and class II HLA loci were covered by the typing at four-digit resolution. The number of donors typed differed by locus, with about 629-640 for A, B, C, DRB1 and DQB1, roughly 550 for DQA1, about 610 for DPA1, and 472 for DPB1. Broader findings and caveats from the paper: Because some donors lacked HLA typing at each locus, the association tests relied only on the typed subset. The cohort was sequenced for TCR beta chains only, and without alpha or paired-chain data the features that could be detected were limited. The sequencing pipeline was judged likely to have produced a cluster of highly shared sequence variants as a technical artifact. The only immune exposure information available for the cohort was CMV serostatus. According to the authors, the approach could potentially be generalized to other disease states and immunological phenotypes. According to a later analysis, TCR association rates differed among HLA loci, with DRB1 alleles showing the most associated TCRs and HLA-C alleles showing the fewest. A further reported finding was that TCR beta sequences accurately predicted the HLA-A and HLA-B alleles for most subjects in the first cohort. The study listed approximately 150 TCR beta chains as associated with cytomegalovirus. The presence/absence analyses assumed that sequencing depth was roughly uniform across donors, and that assumption may not be true. Cytomegalovirus status was reported to be diagnosed by the classifier with high specificity and sensitivity in both the original and validation cohorts. A later analysis associated roughly 17,000 TCR beta sequences with specific HLA alleles at a false discovery rate of 0.05. Seventeen rarely observed V segments, including chromosome 9 orphons, were excluded from the earlier analysis of several hundred of the donors because counts were too low. According to a later analysis, parvovirus B19, influenza, CMV and Epstein-Barr virus appeared linked to several top co-occurrence clusters. Linkage disequilibrium might explain the correlated functional status among segregating V segments, but an unknown experimental factor could not be ruled out. A later analysis found that most CMV-associated TCR beta chains appeared HLA-restricted, with HLA associations seemingly driven largely by CMV exposure. According to a later genetic analysis, donors in an Asian-associated ancestry cluster had fewer N-insertions in productive TCRs than the approximately 630-donor mean. Some IMGT-functional V segments, including TRBV6-2 and TRBV6-3, could not be distinguished by the 87-base-pair reads and were therefore excluded. While some public TCRs were present in many individuals, most TCR sequences turned up only very rarely across donors. Strong co-occurrence of HLA alleles, especially DR and DQ, made assigning TCR associations to individual alleles difficult. In an earlier analysis of over 550 of the donors, most TCR beta V segments were observed in productive rearrangements about 87% or about 30% of the time, broadly matching IMGT annotations. V-gene and J-gene trimming of TCR beta chains was associated with a missense DCLRE1C variant in a later genetic analysis, and the association was replicated in an independent cohort. A few of the identified cytomegalovirus-associated TCR beta chains were confirmed in vitro to be specific for cytomegalovirus antigens. Compared with equally common non-associated chains, HLA-associated TCR beta chains in a later analysis were more clonally expanded and had lower generation probabilities.

The method behind the library was the immunoSEQ multiplex PCR assay. For the multiplex PCR, a mixture combining 60 forward primers for TCR Vbeta segments and 13 reverse primers for TCR Jbeta segments was used. The CDR3 region of rearranged TCR beta genes was amplified from genomic DNA with a multiplex PCR assay. The amplified TCR beta libraries were sequenced on the Illumina HiSeq System as 87-base-pair reads. In the paper's pipeline: A later analysis tallied roughly 80 million unique TCR beta chains across the 666 repertoires, and around 12 million of those chains were shared by two or more donors. Raw reads were error-corrected and collapsed into unique sequences with a nearest-neighbor algorithm that merged closely related sequences to remove PCR and sequencing errors. Alignment of CDR3 sequences to IMGT reference sequences was used to assign V, D and J gene segments. For a sequence to be retained, a match of at least six nucleotides to both a V gene segment and a J gene segment was required. A rearrangement was called productive if the CDR3 had no stop codons and remained in frame with V and J, and every other rearrangement was called non-productive. CDR3 was defined according to IMGT convention as the region running from the second conserved V-encoded cysteine to the conserved J-encoded phenylalanine. The earlier analysis of about 500 of the donors excluded sequences that lacked an unambiguous match to a single V gene segment. In an earlier analysis of several hundred of the donors, V segments were called functional above 56.7% productive rearrangements and were called segregating when the between-donor standard deviation exceeded 5%. A statistical classification framework was built for diagnosing cytomegalovirus status from the catalog of TCR beta chain sequences. V and J gene assignment, in a later analysis, came from comparing TCR nucleotide sequences with IMGT/GENE-DB human TR gene sequences. Using the TCRdist pipeline, a later analysis assigned CDR3 sequences along with most-parsimonious VDJ recombination scenarios. In a later analysis, each TCR beta chain was defined by its CDR3 amino acid sequence together with its V-gene family, and reads lacking a unique V-gene family were excluded. To address suspected cross-contamination and a sequencing artifact, a later analysis removed roughly 640 highly shared, low-generation-probability nucleotide sequences. In a later analysis, a clonal expansion index was calculated for each public chain from normalized within-repertoire ranks of inferred template counts. A later analysis computed generation probabilities with a VDJ recombination model fitted to out-of-frame rearrangements, and checked the results against IGoR. A later analysis scored TCR-TCR, TCR-HLA and TCR-CMV co-occurrence with hypergeometric tests, applying a repertoire-size bias correction to TCR pairs. False discovery rates were estimated in a later analysis by permuting HLA or CMV assignments 20 times. In a later analysis, co-occurring TCRs were grouped using DBSCAN, and TCRdist sequence similarity was added for clustering within HLA-allele-positive subsets. Repertoires with fewer than 30,000 or more than 120,000 public chains, plus five repertoires with anomalous nucleotide sharing, were excluded from co-occurrence clustering. TCRdb obtained this table from immuneACCESS and retained in-frame rearrangements with V and J assigned. These tables miss some clones; where compared with another copy, unresolved V genes account for less than half of the shortfall, and the remainder is unexplained. The V and J calls and the clone size are those of that table, but D and trimming were determined from the DNA. The sample contains fewer than 200,000 clones, 75% to 90% of them found a single time. The leading ten clones occupy about 2% of the sample.

About this clone itself: No antigen is known for it. No clone much larger than this one lies a single base away; base qualities are absent.

The CDR3 numbers 17 residues from cysteine through phenylalanine. This entry keeps only the CDR3 DNA: 51 bases, framed from base 1. V has 3 bases trimmed and J has 0 bases trimmed; junction bases matching no gene number 9. The germline V gene (reference sequence) sets CDR1 to MNHEY and CDR2 to SMNVEV. The cohort was made up of 500 to 850 healthy bone marrow donors. At the time of sampling, every cohort member was nominally healthy, though immune exposures that went unrecorded were likely present. Of the approximately 700 cohort members, approximately 280 had positive CMV serostatus and 350 to 450 had negative CMV serostatus, and CMV serostatus was not recorded for the donor. A peripheral blood sample was provided by each donor, and peripheral blood mononuclear cells were used for TCR beta sequencing. The Qiagen DNeasy Blood Extraction Kit was used to extract genomic DNA from the blood cell samples.

Sequencing was carried out using PBMCs. This receptor was taken from a human donor in good health. Recombination connected TRBV27 to TRBJ2-3, with 7 junctional bases fitting TRBD2. Read as DNA, the sequence is TGTGCCAGCAGTTTGTTATCGGGGGGTATTAGCACAGATACGCAGTATTTT. Translated, it gives CASSLLSGGISTDTQYF.